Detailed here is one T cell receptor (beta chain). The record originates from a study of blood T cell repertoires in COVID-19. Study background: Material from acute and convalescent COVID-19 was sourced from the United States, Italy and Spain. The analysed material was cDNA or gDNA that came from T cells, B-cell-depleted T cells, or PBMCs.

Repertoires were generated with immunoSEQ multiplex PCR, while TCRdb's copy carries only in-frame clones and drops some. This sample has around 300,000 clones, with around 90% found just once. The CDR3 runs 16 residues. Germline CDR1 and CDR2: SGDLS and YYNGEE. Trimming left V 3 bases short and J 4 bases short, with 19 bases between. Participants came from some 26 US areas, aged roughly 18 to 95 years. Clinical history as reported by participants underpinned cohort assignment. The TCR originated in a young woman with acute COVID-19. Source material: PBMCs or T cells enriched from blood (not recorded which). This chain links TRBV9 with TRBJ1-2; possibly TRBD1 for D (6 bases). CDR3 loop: CASSGGQLTAFYGYTF. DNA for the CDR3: TGTGCCAGCAGCGGCGGACAGCTCACAGCTTTCTATGGCTACACCTTC. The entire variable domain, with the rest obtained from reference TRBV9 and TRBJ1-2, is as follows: DSGVTQTPKHLITATGQRVTLRCSPRSGDLSVYWYQQSLDQGLQFLIQYYNGEERAKGNILERFSAQQFPDLHSELNLSSLELGDSALYFCASSGGQLTAFYGYTFGSGTRLTVV.